A selection of T cell receptor beta chains follows, all from one sample in a study of T cell responses to AZD1222 COVID-19 vaccine. TCRdb's table, derived via immunoSEQ multiplex PCR, lists solely in-frame clones and lacks some. The table lists around 100,000 clones, about 87% of them singletons. The sample in question was peripheral blood, obtained 28 days after the second AZD1222 dose. These receptors were taken from an adult who received the AZD1222 COVID-19 vaccine. Both conserved end residues are trimmed from each CDR3.

J gene,V gene,CDR3 protein
TRBJ2-5,TRBV2,ASSEAAQGGETQY
TRBJ1-1,TRBV15,ATSSEQGLFAF
TRBJ2-1,TRBV27,ASSLSSGSLHEQF
TRBJ2-7,TRBV18,ASSAREGEQY
TRBJ2-7,TRBV7-3,ASSMLTGGEQY
TRBJ1-1,TRBV28,ASATGGPNTEAF
TRBJ2-3,TRBV27,ASSLWASGRTDTQY
TRBJ2-3,TRBV3-1/TRBV3-2,ASSQLWGDTQY
TRBJ1-2,TRBV12-3/TRBV12-4,ASSLRGSSGYT
TRBJ2-1,TRBV5-1,ASSLSLAGLNEQF
TRBJ2-7,TRBV27,ASSPGLAGGYEQY
TRBJ2-3,TRBV5-1,ASSRLAGRGADTQY
TRBJ1-2,TRBV25-1,ASSVGVGYT
TRBJ2-2,TRBV10-3,AVQGATSPGELF
TRBJ1-1,TRBV4-2,ASSVGTANTEAF
TRBJ2-3,TRBV29-1,SVEMGVSTDTQY
TRBJ1-1,TRBV7-8,ASSLEGGWNTEAF
TRBJ2-6,TRBV5-4,ASSSPGQGFSGANVLT
TRBJ2-7,TRBV5-1,ASSLRQGNEQY
TRBJ1-1,TRBV7-9,ASWGIDRTLNTEAF
TRBJ2-7,TRBV6-6,ASSYDLAVSYEQY
TRBJ1-2,TRBV4-1,ASSVYRDTNYGYT
TRBJ2-1,TRBV19,ASTLLAGDSSYNEQF
TRBJ1-2,TRBV12-5,ASGFFMGQGSGYGYT
TRBJ2-4,TRBV7-6,ASSLMAGGFQY
TRBJ1-1,TRBV6-5,ASSNRGPNTEAF
TRBJ2-7,TRBV27,ASSYEQY
TRBJ1-6,TRBV12-5,ASGLVPLGRGIH
TRBJ1-1,TRBV6-2/TRBV6-3,ASSSSGTGGYTEAF
TRBJ2-2,TRBV19,ASGGWANTGELF
TRBJ2-1,TRBV23-1,ASRRRDVSSYNEQF
TRBJ2-3,TRBV7-2,ASSLEREDTQY
TRBJ2-2,TRBV3-1/TRBV3-2,ASSPGVTGELF
TRBJ2-2,TRBV7-9,ASSFDTLGLF
TRBJ2-6,TRBV7-2,ASSGSLAGSGANVLT
TRBJ2-1,TRBV3-1/TRBV3-2,ASSQVSLGNEQF
TRBJ2-1,TRBV10-2,ASRGGEALSYNEQF
TRBJ1-5,TRBV15,ATSRARDSNQPQH
TRBJ1-1,TRBV7-7,ASSYGEGTEAF
TRBJ1-1,TRBV7-2,ASSLRPYSAF